Listed below are T cell receptor beta chains from one sample, sequenced in a study of T cell responses to AZD1222 COVID-19 vaccine. The repertoire was sequenced with immunoSEQ multiplex PCR; TCRdb's copy has only in-frame clones and lacks some. The sample lists 95,000 to 150,000 clones; 92% were seen once. This specimen consisted of peripheral blood, obtained on day 0 of AZD1222 vaccination. Every receptor here comes from an adult in good health. CDR3s include the opening cysteine and the closing phenylalanine or tryptophan. D genes are given only for firm matches. Size values are once, few and many counts, or a class for expanded clones, and some rows have none.

d_gene	j_gene	v_gene	abundance	CDR3aa	CDR3nt
NA	TRBJ1-5	TRBV11-2	NA	CASSSGDGQPQHF	TGTGCCAGCAGCTCAGGGGACGGGCAGCCCCAGCATTTT
NA	TRBJ1-3	TRBV4-3	NA	CASSQEGSNTIYF	TGCGCCAGCAGCCAAGAAGGGTCAAACACCATATATTTT
TRBD1	TRBJ2-7	TRBV4-1	NA	CASSQQTGGEQYF	TGCGCCAGCAGCCAGCAAACAGGGGGCGAGCAGTACTTC
TRBD2	TRBJ2-3	TRBV5-6	once	CASSLPGLAGDTQYF	TGTGCCAGTTCCCTTCCGGGACTAGCGGGAGATACGCAGTATTTT
NA	TRBJ2-1	TRBV3-1/TRBV3-2	NA	CASSHSQGRNEQFF	TGTGCCAGCAGCCATTCACAGGGGAGGAATGAGCAGTTCTTC
TRBD2	TRBJ2-1	TRBV11-3	NA	CASSLGVVAGVDEQFF	TGTGCCAGCAGCTTAGGGGTGGTAGCGGGAGTGGATGAGCAGTTCTTC
NA	TRBJ1-1	TRBV2	NA	CASKMGNTEAFF	TGTGCCAGCAAGATGGGGAACACTGAAGCTTTCTTT
TRBD1	TRBJ1-2	TRBV19	NA	CASSSRGDRGGYTF	TGTGCCAGTAGTAGCAGGGGGGATAGAGGTGGCTACACCTTC
TRBD1	TRBJ1-1	TRBV7-9	NA	CASSSGTGEGAFF	TGTGCCAGCAGCTCCGGGACAGGCGAAGGAGCTTTCTTT
NA	TRBJ2-3	TRBV9	NA	CASGRNTDTQYF	TGTGCCAGCGGAAGGAACACAGATACGCAGTATTTT
NA	TRBJ1-3	TRBV3-1/TRBV3-2	NA	CASSQVISRNTIYF	TGTGCCAGCAGCCAAGTTATTAGTAGGAACACCATATATTTT
TRBD1	TRBJ1-2	TRBV29-1	few	CSVEGTGGGYTF	TGCAGCGTTGAAGGGACAGGGGGAGGCTACACCTTC
TRBD2	TRBJ2-5	TRBV7-9	NA	CASSLVRTSGRQTQYF	TGTGCCAGCAGCTTAGTGCGGACTAGCGGGAGACAGACCCAGTACTTC
TRBD1	TRBJ2-3	TRBV30	NA	CAWDPGQGLTDTQYF	TGTGCCTGGGATCCGGGACAGGGCTTGACAGATACGCAGTATTTT
TRBD1	TRBJ1-3	TRBV3-1/TRBV3-2	NA	CASSVDRYPSGNTIYF	TGTGCCAGCAGCGTGGACAGGTACCCCTCTGGAAACACCATATATTTT
NA	TRBJ2-6	TRBV12-5	NA	CASGLGINGANVLTF	TGTGCTAGTGGTTTGGGCATTAATGGGGCCAACGTCCTGACTTTC
TRBD2	TRBJ2-4	TRBV2	NA	CASRRGGAKNIQYF	TGTGCCAGCAGGCGGGGGGGCGCCAAAAACATTCAGTACTTC
NA	TRBJ1-1	TRBV19	NA	CAISSGGDTEAFF	TGTGCCATCTCGTCCGGGGGAGACACTGAAGCTTTCTTT
TRBD1	TRBJ1-3	TRBV9	NA	CASSAGTALSGNTIYF	TGTGCCAGCAGCGCCGGGACAGCACTCTCTGGAAACACCATATATTTT
NA	TRBJ1-1	TRBV6-1	NA	CASSEFGAFF	TGTGCCAGCAGTGAATTCGGGGCTTTCTTT
NA	TRBJ1-2	TRBV6-6	NA	CASSYAGRGGYGYTF	TGTGCCAGCAGTTACGCCGGCAGGGGAGGGTATGGCTACACCTTC
NA	TRBJ2-1	TRBV30	NA	CAWSLTSSYNEQFF	TGTGCCTGGAGTTTGACTAGCTCCTACAATGAGCAGTTCTTC
TRBD1	TRBJ1-1	TRBV3-1/TRBV3-2	few	CASRDRGLNTEAFF	TGTGCCAGCAGAGACAGGGGACTGAACACTGAAGCTTTCTTT